The 14 T cell receptor beta chains reported below all come from one sample, sequenced in a study. TCRdb processed the 5' RACE reads anew with MiXCR; each CDR3 protein has one entry. The sample consists of about 57,000 distinct CDR3 sequences, around 26% of them appearing once. The sequencing input was tumor-infiltrating memory CD4+ T cells sorted from the breast tumor. Subset here: memory CD4+ T cells, CD4+CD45RO+CD25-. The receptors come from a female donor with breast cancer.

Regarding this clonotype: Just one base apart from a much larger clone, this may be a read error. The V call is TRBV11-2, the J call TRBJ2-2; D gene ambiguous. V gave up 6 bases and J gave up 4 bases, with 9 bases separating them. CDR3 length: 13 residues. Germline V gene sequence: CDR1 SGHAT, CDR2 FQNNGV. CDR3 DNA: TGTGCCAGCAGTTGTACTTCCACCGGGGAGCTGTTTTTT. It specifies CASSCTSTGELFF.

A few counts support this clonotype. V and J are TRBV7-2 and TRBJ2-6; TRBD1 matches at 7 bases. V trimming: 5 bases; J trimming: 3 bases; junction bases outside the gene matches: 1. The CDR3 has 14 residues. CDR1 and CDR2 (germline): SGHTA, FQGNSA. The CDR3 is CASSRDSGANVLTF. The DNA for the CDR3 is TGTGCCAGCAGCCGGGACAGTGGGGCCAACGTCCTGACTTTC.

The chain employs TRBV20-1 and TRBJ1-2; 10 bases align to TRBD1. There are 13 residues in the CDR3. The germline gives CDR1 DFQATT, CDR2 SNEGSKA (reference sequence). Unmatched junction bases numbered 9, after V lost 6 bases and J lost 8 bases. The CDR3 sequence: CSASDRGSEGYTF. As DNA, the CDR3 is TGCAGTGCCTCGGACAGGGGGTCGGAGGGCTACACCTTC.

There are many counts of this clonotype. This sequence joins TRBV28 and TRBJ1-2; TRBD1 is a possible D gene (6 bases). Germline-derived CDR1 and CDR2 are MDHEN and SYDVKM. Trimming cost V 7 bases and J 7 bases, with 16 bases left between them. CDR3 length: 13 amino acids. CDR3 sequence: CASTANRAGGYTF. The CDR3 bases are TGTGCCAGCACCGCAAACAGGGCTGGTGGCTACACCTTC.

The genes are TRBV7-9 and TRBJ1-1; D gene uncertain. Germline V gene data show CDR1 as SEHNR and CDR2 as FQNEAQ (reference sequence). The CDR3 sequence is 15 residues long. Trimming took off 5 bases at V and 4 bases at J, with 17 bases between the two ends. The CDR3 is CASSARTLGSTEAFF. CDR3 coding DNA: TGTGCCAGCAGCGCCAGAACTCTAGGGAGCACTGAAGCTTTCTTT.

This clonotype was seen a handful of times. One end of the junction is discordant with germline, which a read error may explain. The chain couples TRBV7-9 to TRBJ2-1; D might be TRBD2 (6 bases). Germline CDR1 SEHNR, CDR2 FQNEAQ (reference sequence). This CDR3 has 14 residues. CDR3 DNA: TGTTCCAGCAGCTTAGGACCGTCGGGGAGGGAGCAGTTCTTC. Residues: CSSSLGPSGREQFF.

Turning to this clonotype: This may come from a read error, since a much larger clone is one base off. The CDR3 ends on some other residue instead of the conserved phenylalanine or tryptophan, so this is likely a read error. The chain couples TRBV6-5 to TRBJ1-4, with D unclear. CDR3 length: 14 residues. Trimming removed 2 bases from V and 2 bases from J, with 6 bases in between. The germline V gene encodes CDR1 MNHEY and CDR2 SVGAGI. DNA of the CDR3: TGTGCCAGCAGTTACGGGTCCACTAATGAAAAACTGTTTTCT. It specifies CASSYGSTNEKLFS.

A few counts support this clonotype. One end of the junction does not line up with germline, which may come from a read error. The chain carries TRBV5-3 and TRBJ1-1, with 7 nucleotides matching TRBD1. TRBV5-3 counts as an open reading frame of uncertain function. The CDR3 is made up of 18 amino acids. The CDR3: CAGSLGFFRGIRKTEVFF. In DNA, the CDR3 is TGTGCCGGAAGCTTGGGTTTTTTCAGGGGGATAAGGAAGACTGAAGTTTTCTTT.

This clonotype turned up a few times. V and J are TRBV30 and TRBJ1-1, with 8 nucleotides matching TRBD1. Germline lookup yields CDR1 GTSNPN and CDR2 SVGIG (reference sequence). With 2 bases clipped from V and 5 bases from J, the junction kept 4 bases outside the gene matches. The CDR3 spans 13 residues. The CDR3 DNA is TGTGCCTGGAGTTCAGGGGGCAAGACTGAAGCTTTCTTT. This codes for CAWSSGGKTEAFF.

This clonotype has a handful of counts. The chain employs TRBV6-5 and TRBJ1-2; 7 positions agree with TRBD1. V dropped 6 bases and J dropped 5; count of bases not matched to a gene: 3. CDR1 is MNHEY and CDR2 is SVGAGI in the germline V gene. This CDR3 spans 12 amino acids. DNA of the CDR3: TGTGCCAGCAGGACAGGGAATTATGGCTACACCTTC. It yields the protein CASRTGNYGYTF.

This clonotype was seen many times. J is TRBJ2-1 and V is TRBV5-1; 7 bases line up with TRBD1. The germline V gene has CDR1 SGHRS and CDR2 YFSETQ. This CDR3 region has 14 residues. Trimming removed 0 bases from V and 7 bases from J; junction bases left unmatched: 4. As DNA, the CDR3 is TGCGCCAGCAGCTTGGACAGGGGATGGAATGAGCAGTTCTTC. Translation: CASSLDRGWNEQFF. Filled out from reference TRBV5-1 and TRBJ2-1, the complete variable domain reads KAGVTQTPRYLIKTRGQQVTLSCSPISGHRSVSWYQQTPGQGLQFLFEYFSETQRNKGNFPGRFSGRQFSNSRSEMNVSTLELGDSALYLCASSLDRGWNEQFFGPGTRLTVL.

This chain uses TRBV27 with TRBJ2-5, with 9 bases matching TRBD1. This CDR3 comprises 18 residues. Trimming at V came to 2 bases and at J to 5 bases, leaving 15 bases not matched to a gene. The germline V gene has CDR1 MNHEY and CDR2 SMNVEV (reference sequence). The CDR3: CASSLRPSQGAGGETQYF. DNA of the CDR3: TGTGCCAGCAGTTTACGACCATCACAGGGGGCTGGTGGGGAGACCCAGTACTTC.

The chain couples TRBV6-5 to TRBJ2-7; possibly TRBD2 for D (5 bases). The V end lost 0 bases, the J end lost 5 bases, and 8 bases lay between the germline ends. Germline CDR1 is MNHEY and CDR2 is SVGAGI. This CDR3 comprises 13 residues. The CDR3 sequence: CASSYSSGNEQYF. The DNA of the CDR3 is TGTGCCAGCAGTTACTCTTCGGGAAACGAGCAGTACTTC.

As to this clonotype: Without the conserved terminal phenylalanine or tryptophan, this CDR3 likely stems from a read error. This chain connects TRBV7-2 to TRBJ1-1, with 8 bases matching TRBD1. The trim removed 5 bases at V and 5 bases at J, leaving 13 bases unmatched. There are 16 residues in the CDR3. Germline V gene data show CDR1 as SGHTA and CDR2 as FQGNSA. This CDR3 is CASSPIAGTGGTEAFL. Written as DNA, the CDR3 is TGTGCCAGCAGCCCGATAGCCGGGACAGGAGGGACTGAAGCTTTCCTT.